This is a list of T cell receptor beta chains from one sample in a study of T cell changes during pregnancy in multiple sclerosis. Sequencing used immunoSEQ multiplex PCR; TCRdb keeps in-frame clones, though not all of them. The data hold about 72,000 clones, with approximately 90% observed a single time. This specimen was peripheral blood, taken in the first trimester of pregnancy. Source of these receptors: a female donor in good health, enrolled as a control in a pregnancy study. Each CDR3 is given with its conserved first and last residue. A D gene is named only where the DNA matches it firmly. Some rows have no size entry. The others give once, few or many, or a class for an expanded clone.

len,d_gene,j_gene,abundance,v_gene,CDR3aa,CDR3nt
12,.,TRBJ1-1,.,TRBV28,CASKGDQTEAFF,TGTGCCAGCAAGGGAGATCAAACTGAAGCTTTCTTT
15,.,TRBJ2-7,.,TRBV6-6,CASSYPTGDYYEQYF,TGTGCCAGCAGTTACCCGACAGGGGACTACTACGAGCAGTACTTC
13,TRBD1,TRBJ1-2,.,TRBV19,CASSWGQGDGYTF,TGTGCCAGTAGTTGGGGACAGGGCGATGGCTACACCTTC
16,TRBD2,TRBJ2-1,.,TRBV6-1,CASSGGLAGGFREQFF,TGTGCCAGCAGTGGCGGACTAGCGGGAGGGTTCAGAGAGCAGTTCTTC
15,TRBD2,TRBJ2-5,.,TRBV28,CASSPYSGTQETQYF,TGTGCCAGCAGCCCATATAGCGGGACCCAAGAGACCCAGTACTTC
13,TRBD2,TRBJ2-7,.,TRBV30,CAWKSGRASEQYF,TGTGCCTGGAAAAGCGGGAGGGCATCCGAGCAGTACTTC
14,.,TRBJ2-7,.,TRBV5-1,CAPKAGGVSYEQYF,TGCGCCCCAAAGGCTGGCGGGGTGTCCTACGAGCAGTACTTC
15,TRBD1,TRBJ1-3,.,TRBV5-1,CASSSLQGGQDTIYF,TGCGCCAGCAGCTCTTTACAAGGGGGCCAGGACACCATATATTTT
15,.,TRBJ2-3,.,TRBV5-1,CASSGSGYETDTQYF,TGCGCCAGCAGCGGCTCAGGGTATGAAACAGATACGCAGTATTTT
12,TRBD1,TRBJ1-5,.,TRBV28,CASITSGGPQHF,TGTGCCAGCATAACTTCAGGGGGGCCCCAGCATTTT
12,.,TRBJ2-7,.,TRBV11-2,CASSLGIYEQYF,TGTGCCAGCAGCTTAGGTATCTACGAGCAGTACTTC
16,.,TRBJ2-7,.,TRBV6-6,CASSSGALASSYEQYF,TGTGCCAGCAGTAGTGGGGCCCTAGCGAGCTCCTACGAGCAGTACTTC
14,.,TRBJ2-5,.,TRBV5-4,CASSNRRGQETQYF,TGTGCCAGCAGCAACAGGAGGGGTCAGGAGACCCAGTACTTC
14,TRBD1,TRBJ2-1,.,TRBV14,CASSRRQGGNEQFF,TGTGCCAGCAGCCGGAGACAGGGGGGCAATGAGCAGTTCTTC
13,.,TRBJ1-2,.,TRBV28,CASSLGRGYGYTF,TGTGCCAGCAGTTTAGGCAGAGGCTATGGCTACACCTTC
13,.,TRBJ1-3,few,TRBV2,CASGPSSGNTIYF,TGTGCCAGCGGGCCGAGCTCTGGAAACACCATATATTTT
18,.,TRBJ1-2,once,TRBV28,CASSLMGAEGFLNYGYTF,TGTGCCAGCAGTTTAATGGGGGCGGAAGGATTCCTTAACTATGGCTACACCTTC
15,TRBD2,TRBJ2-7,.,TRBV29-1,CSVDGLAGGSYEQYF,TGCAGCGTGGACGGCCTAGCGGGAGGAAGCTACGAGCAGTACTTC